Sequencing of this TCR beta chain was carried out in a study of T-cell memory formation after mild COVID-19. Notes on the study in general: Some clones that responded turned up in pre-infection memory, which suggests that cross-reactive memory joined in.

In TCRdb, the 5' RACE reads were re-called with MiXCR into one record per CDR3 protein. The profile shows about 340,000 distinct CDR3 sequences, 20% to 25% of them singletons. This clonotype was seen a handful of times. Its target is unknown. Germline V gene data show CDR1 as SGHDT and CDR2 as YYEEEE. The CDR3 length is 14 residues. V shed 3 bases and J shed 4 bases, with 13 bases lying between them. The rearrangement joins TRBV5-6 to TRBJ1-2, with a weak D call TRBD1 (5 bases). The sequence was collected from a man aged 18-30 years who had mild COVID-19 (a few samples of this study predate the infection). Cell type and time point are not known. The sequenced sample was PBMCs or a T cell subset sorted from them (not recorded which). DNA of the CDR3: TGTGCCAGCAGCTCGTCGGGGCTCCGCTATGGCTACACCTTC. It encodes CASSSSGLRYGYTF.